By sample fraction, the clone carrying this T cell receptor (beta chain) is medium-sized (0.01 to 0.1%). Its target is not known. TCRdb reanalysed the reads using MiXCR and keeps one entry per CDR3 protein. The table includes under 4,000 distinct CDR3 sequences, 11% to 15% detected once. CDR1 and CDR2 (germline): LGHDT, YNNKEL (reference sequence). With 3 bases removed from V and 4 bases from J, the gap between germline ends came to 16 bases. The CDR3 sequence is 16 residues long. These data belong to a study of liver allograft versus peripheral blood T cells. Study-level information: Recipients' peripheral blood supplied the T cell receptor repertoires against which those in transplanted livers were compared. Study observations and caveats: Peripheral blood T cell receptor repertoires reportedly differed from those found within liver allografts.

The clonotype was recovered from a human patient who had a liver transplant. A share of the T cells may be of graft donor origin. V gene TRBV3-1 combines with J gene TRBJ1-3; no clear D. The CDR3 region is CASSQEGALSGNTIYF. The DNA for the CDR3 is TGTGCCAGCAGCCAGGAGGGCGCCCTCTCCGGAAACACCATATATTTT.